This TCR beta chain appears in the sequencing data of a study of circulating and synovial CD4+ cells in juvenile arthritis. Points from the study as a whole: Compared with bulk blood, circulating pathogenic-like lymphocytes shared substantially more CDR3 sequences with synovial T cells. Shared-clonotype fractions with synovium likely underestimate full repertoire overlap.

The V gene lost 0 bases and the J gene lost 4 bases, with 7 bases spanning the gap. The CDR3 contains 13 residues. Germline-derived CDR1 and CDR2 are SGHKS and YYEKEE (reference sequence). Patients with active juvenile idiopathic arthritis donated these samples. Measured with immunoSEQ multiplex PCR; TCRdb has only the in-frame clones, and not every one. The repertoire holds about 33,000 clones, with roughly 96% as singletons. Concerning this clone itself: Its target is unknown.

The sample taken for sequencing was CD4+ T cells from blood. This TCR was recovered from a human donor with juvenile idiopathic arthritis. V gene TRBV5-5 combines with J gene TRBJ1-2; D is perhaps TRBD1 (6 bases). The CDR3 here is CASSLVGGYGYTF. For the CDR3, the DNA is TGTGCCAGCAGCTTGGTAGGGGGCTATGGCTACACCTTC.